Listed here is a single TCR beta chain. Its antigen is undetermined. The source of the sample is a study of long-term antiretroviral therapy in people with HIV. Study results and caveats: ART adherence was not documented, and neither viral resistance nor therapy changes had any data.

Germline V gene lookup returns CDR1 SGHNT and CDR2 YYREEE (reference sequence). The CDR3 contains 16 residues. Trimming at V came to 0 bases and at J to 4 bases, leaving 6 bases not matched to a gene. At the survey level, the v3.0 immunoSEQ assay was run. This table comes from immunoSEQ multiplex PCR, and its TCRdb copy is limited to in-frame clones, with some not included. The sample records around 21,000 clones, around 86% being singletons. Sequences were derived from unsorted PBMCs, sampled 0.1 years before starting antiretroviral therapy. The chain links TRBV5-4 to TRBJ1-1; 10 bases match TRBD1. The receptor's source is a man between 40 and 49 years old with HIV. The CDR3 loop reads CASSLGRGTGATEAFF. The CDR3 nucleotides read TGTGCCAGCAGCTTGGGGAGGGGGACAGGGGCCACTGAAGCTTTCTTT.